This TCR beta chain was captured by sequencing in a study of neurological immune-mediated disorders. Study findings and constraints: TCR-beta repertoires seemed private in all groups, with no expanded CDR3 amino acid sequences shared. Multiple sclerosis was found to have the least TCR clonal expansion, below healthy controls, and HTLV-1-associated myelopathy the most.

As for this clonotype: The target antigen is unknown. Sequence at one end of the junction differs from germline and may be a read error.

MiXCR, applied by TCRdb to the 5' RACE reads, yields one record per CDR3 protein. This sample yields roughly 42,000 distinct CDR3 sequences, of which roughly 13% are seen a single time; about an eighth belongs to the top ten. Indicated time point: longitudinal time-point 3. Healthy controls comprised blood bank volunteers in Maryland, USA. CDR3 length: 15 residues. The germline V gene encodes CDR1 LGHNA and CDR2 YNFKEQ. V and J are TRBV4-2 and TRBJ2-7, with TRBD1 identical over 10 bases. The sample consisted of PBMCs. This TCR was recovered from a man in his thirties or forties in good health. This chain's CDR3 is CSSSFSGTGAYEQYF. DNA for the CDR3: TGTTCCAGTAGCTTTTCCGGGACAGGGGCCTACGAGCAGTACTTC.